The 32 T cell receptor beta chains below come from one sample, sequenced in a study of human T cells and chemical hapten exposure. Time point of the sample: patch test 1, 2 weeks after DPC sensitization. Treatment denoted: therapeutic diphenylcyclopropenone sensitization with weekly scalp DPC. TCRdb reprocessed the RACE reads with MiXCR, giving one entry per CDR3 protein. Altogether 350,000 or so distinct CDR3 sequences are present, around 7% being singletons, with the ten largest covering less than 10%. This specimen was whole blood, taken in connection with sensitization to the hapten diphenylcyclopropenone (DPC). Receptor source: a woman between 18 and 30 years old with alopecia areata. Some clones in this sample may be carry-over from other donors' samples.

This clonotype occurred many times. V is TRBV20-1 and J is TRBJ2-7; 8 bases fit TRBD1. V trimming: 1 base; J trimming: 2 bases; junction bases outside the gene matches: 13. Germline CDR1 reads DFQATT; CDR2 reads SNEGSKA (reference sequence). The CDR3 runs to 17 residues. The DNA of the CDR3 is TGCAGTGCTAGAGGCGGCCACACGGGACAGGAAACCTACGAGCAGTACTTC. Translated, it gives CSARGGHTGQETYEQYF.

This clonotype was detected only a few times. The chain couples TRBV7-6 to TRBJ1-1; possibly TRBD1 for D (6 bases). Germline V lookup: CDR1 SGHVS, CDR2 FNYEAQ. V lost 4 bases, J lost 10 bases, and 13 bases lay in between. This CDR3 is 12 amino acids long. The DNA for the CDR3 is TGTGCCAGCAGCTCAGAGGGGGGCACAGCTTTCTTT. It codes for CASSSEGGTAFF.

The CDR3 sequence: CSYGTGGSRGYTF. Written as DNA, the CDR3 is TGCAGCTACGGGACAGGGGGCTCTCGTGGCTACACCTTC. The chain uses TRBV29-1 and TRBJ1-2, with 12 bases matching TRBD1. The V gene's germline CDR1 is SQVTM and CDR2 ANQGSEA. CDR3 length: 13 residues. The ends lost 8 bases at V and 7 bases at J; junction bases unmatched: 8.

The chain has TRBV6-5 and TRBJ1-2; 12 nucleotides match TRBD1. V trimming: 6 bases; J trimming: 3 bases; junction bases outside the gene matches: 5. CDR3 size: 15 residues. CDR1 is MNHEY, CDR2 SVGAGI, per germline. CDR3 bases: TGTGCCAGCAGACAGGGACAGGGGGCAGACTATGGCTACACCTTC. This codes for CASRQGQGADYGYTF.

Only a few counts were recorded for this clonotype. This chain uses TRBV4-2 with TRBJ2-1; 14 nucleotides match TRBD2. The J segment lost 8 bases and the V segment lost 2 bases, leaving 11 bases of the junction unmatched. The germline V gene has CDR1 LGHNA and CDR2 YNFKEQ. The length of the CDR3 is 18 residues. In DNA form, the CDR3 reads TGTGCCAGCAGCCAACGGTTATCGACTAGCGGGGGGGCTGATGAGCAGTTCTTC. This translates into CASSQRLSTSGGADEQFF.

The sample holds a few counts of this clonotype. The chain couples TRBV14 to TRBJ2-5, with D perhaps matching TRBD2 (5 bases). There are 17 residues in the CDR3. Trimming left V 1 base short and J 5 bases short, with 20 bases between. CDR1 and CDR2 from the germline V gene are SGHDN and FVKESK. CDR3: CASSQVEADSWTETQYF. Here the CDR3 DNA reads TGTGCCAGCAGCCAAGTGGAGGCAGATTCTTGGACGGAGACCCAGTACTTC.

This clonotype occurred a few times. A read error may account for a junction end that differs from germline. J is TRBJ2-3 and V is TRBV9; D might be TRBD2 (6 bases). This CDR3 has 14 residues. Germline V gives CDR1 SGDLS, CDR2 YYNGEE. The CDR3 protein is CSSALAYSTDTQYF. In DNA form, the CDR3 reads TGCTCTAGTGCTCTAGCGTACTCTACAGATACGCAGTATTTT.

A word on this clonotype: A read error may explain this, as a much larger clone is one base away. The V and J genes are TRBV3-1 and TRBJ2-7, with unresolved D. V was trimmed by 5 bases and J by 0 bases, leaving 5 bases between them. The CDR3 contains 12 residues. Germline lookup yields CDR1 LGHDT and CDR2 YNNKEL (reference sequence). CDR3 DNA: TGTGCCAGCAGCGTCAGCTCCTACGAGCAGTACTTC. Translation gives CASSVSSYEQYF.

A few counts support this clonotype. The chain uses TRBV14 and TRBJ1-1; no definite D call. The CDR3 sequence is 13 residues long. V was clipped by 4 bases and J by 3 bases, with 9 bases between them. Germline assignment: CDR1 SGHDN and CDR2 FVKESK. As DNA, the CDR3 is TGTGCCAGCAGCCGAGGTTTGGACACTGAAGCTTTCTTT. Amino acids: CASSRGLDTEAFF.

This clonotype came up a few times. This chain uses TRBV12-3 or TRBV12-4 with TRBJ1-1; no definite D call. V lost 3 bases to trimming and J lost 3 bases, with 8 bases between them. CDR3 length: 13 amino acids. CDR3 sequence: CASSFGRDTEAFF. CDR3 DNA sequence: TGTGCCAGCAGTTTTGGTCGGGACACTGAAGCTTTCTTT.

This clonotype occurred a few times. The rearrangement uses TRBV5-1 and TRBJ2-5; D gene unclear. Germline CDR1 reads SGHRS; CDR2 reads YFSETQ. With 4 bases removed from V and 3 bases from J, the gap between germline ends came to 19 bases. CDR3 length: 16 residues. As DNA, the CDR3 is TGCGCCAGCAGCCCTGGCAGTAGCATAGTTGAAGAGACCCAGTACTTC. As protein: CASSPGSSIVEETQYF. The complete variable domain, with remaining parts taken from reference TRBV5-1 and TRBJ2-5, reads KAGVTQTPRYLIKTRGQQVTLSCSPISGHRSVSWYQQTPGQGLQFLFEYFSETQRNKGNFPGRFSGRQFSNSRSEMNVSTLELGDSALYLCASSPGSSIVEETQYFGPGTRLLVL.

J is TRBJ2-4 and V is TRBV5-1; 7 bases are shared with TRBD1. With V trimmed by 0 bases and J by 0 bases, 6 bases remained unmatched. The CDR3 length is 17 residues. Per the germline V gene, CDR1 is SGHRS and CDR2 is YFSETQ. The CDR3 protein is CASSLVGTDLAKNIQYF. The CDR3, as DNA: TGCGCCAGCAGCTTGGTGGGGACAGACCTAGCCAAAAACATTCAGTACTTC.

This clonotype was seen more than once but under ten times. The V and J genes are TRBV6-1 and TRBJ1-5, with unresolved D. CDR3 length equals 18 residues. Germline loops: CDR1 MNHNS, CDR2 SASEGT. V shed 2 bases and J shed 1 base, with 18 bases lying between them. The CDR3 nucleotides are TGTGCCAGCAGTGAAAGGGAATCTATCATCCGAAGCAATCAGCCCCAGCATTTT. Translation: CASSERESIIRSNQPQHF.

The chain employs TRBV6-2 or TRBV6-3 and TRBJ1-5; no definite D call. V gave up 4 bases and J gave up 6 bases, with 16 bases separating them. The CDR3 sequence is 15 residues long. Germline CDR1 and CDR2: MNHEY and SVGEGT. In DNA, the CDR3 is TGTGCCAGCAGTTTCCCCGGATCACTGGGTCAGCCCCAGCATTTT. This codes for CASSFPGSLGQPQHF.

This clonotype came up a few times. This CDR3 is CASRRHSSREKLFF. For the CDR3, the DNA is TGTGCCAGCAGACGACATTCGAGTCGCGAAAAACTGTTTTTT. The chain carries TRBV27 and TRBJ1-4; D gene uncertain. This CDR3 region has 14 residues. Looked up from germline, CDR1 is MNHEY and CDR2 is SMNVEV (reference sequence). Trimming left V 6 bases short and J 8 bases short, with 16 bases between.

This clonotype was seen at least ten times. This sequence joins TRBV7-9 and TRBJ2-1, with D uncertain. V lost 8 bases and J lost 5, with 7 bases in between. The CDR3 loop spans 11 amino acids. Germline V gives CDR1 SEHNR, CDR2 FQNEAQ (reference sequence). In DNA form, the CDR3 reads TGTGCCAGCGGGGATCACAATGAGCAGTTCTTC. It is translated as CASGDHNEQFF.

This clonotype appeared a few times. CDR3 nucleotides: TGTGCCAGCAGCCCCCGGACAGGGGGCGCGGATAATGAAAAACTGTTTTTT. This gives the protein CASSPRTGGADNEKLFF. This chain links TRBV2 with TRBJ1-4, with 11 nucleotides matching TRBD1. V gave up 6 bases and J gave up 4 bases; unmatched junction bases: 10. Germline lookup yields CDR1 SNHLY and CDR2 FYNNEI. CDR3 length: 17 residues.

This clonotype was observed at least ten times. The CDR3 reads CASSQRAGGSTDTQYF. The CDR3 DNA reads as TGTGCCAGCAGCCAAAGAGCGGGGGGGAGTACAGATACGCAGTATTTT. The chain is built from TRBV4-2 and TRBJ2-3, with 10 bases aligning to TRBD2. From germline, CDR1 is LGHNA and CDR2 YNFKEQ. The V gene end was trimmed by 2 bases and the J gene end by 3 bases; junction bases not matched to a gene: 5. The CDR3 runs 16 residues.

This rearrangement joins TRBV24-1 to TRBJ1-1; D may be TRBD1 (6 bases). The CDR3 sequence is 14 residues long. The V end lost 2 bases, the J end lost 11 bases, and 17 bases lay between the germline ends. The germline V gene encodes CDR1 KGHDR and CDR2 SFDVKD. The CDR3 nucleotides read TGTGCCACCAGTGATTCGGTGACAGGCCGGGGGGCTTTCTTT. Encoded protein: CATSDSVTGRGAFF.

The V call is TRBV3-1, the J call TRBJ2-7; D is uncertain. The germline V gene encodes CDR1 LGHDT and CDR2 YNNKEL (reference sequence). The CDR3 extends over 13 amino acids. Trimming left V 2 bases short and J 3 bases short, with 8 bases between. CDR3: CASSQNRNYEQYF. In DNA, the CDR3 is TGTGCCAGCAGCCAAAATCGGAACTACGAGCAGTACTTC.

The genes are TRBV6-2 or TRBV6-3 and TRBJ2-5; 8 nucleotides align to TRBD1. The germline gives CDR1 MNHEY, CDR2 SVGEGT. The CDR3 runs 15 residues. V lost 6 bases, J lost 5 bases, and 11 bases stayed unmatched. The CDR3: CASRRRSGGLETQYF. The CDR3, as DNA: TGTGCCAGCAGGCGAAGATCAGGGGGCTTGGAGACCCAGTACTTC.

This clonotype occurred a few times. J is TRBJ1-1 and V is TRBV6-2 or TRBV6-3, with D unclear. The germline V gene encodes CDR1 MNHEY and CDR2 SVGEGT. CDR3 length: 13 amino acids. The V gene lost 2 bases and the J gene lost 4 bases, with 8 bases spanning the gap. Here the CDR3 reads CASSYELRTEAFF. Here the CDR3 DNA reads TGTGCCAGCAGTTACGAATTGCGCACTGAAGCTTTCTTT.

This clonotype was recorded a few times. The genes are TRBV20-1 and TRBJ1-5, with 7 positions matching TRBD1. Trimming removed 1 base from V and 3 bases from J; junction bases left unmatched: 6. CDR3 length: 15 residues. Germline CDR1 reads DFQATT; CDR2 reads SNEGSKA (reference sequence). The chain's CDR3 is CSARGTGQFNQPQHF. In DNA form, the CDR3 reads TGCAGTGCTAGAGGGACGGGACAGTTCAATCAGCCCCAGCATTTT.

Written as DNA, the CDR3 is TGTGCCAGCAGTGCACACGGTCGGGATAATTCACCCCTCCACTTT. Its protein is CASSAHGRDNSPLHF. V gene TRBV25-1 combines with J gene TRBJ1-6; D remains unclear. From germline, CDR1 is MGHDK and CDR2 SYGVNS. CDR3 length: 15 residues. Trimming took off 4 bases at V and 5 bases at J, with 12 bases between the two ends.

This clonotype occurred many times. The CDR3 loop is CASSLRTGYEKLFF. DNA of the CDR3: TGTGCCAGCAGCCTTCGGACAGGGTATGAAAAACTGTTTTTT. The chain couples TRBV13 to TRBJ1-4; TRBD1 aligns across 8 bases. The germline gives CDR1 PRHDT, CDR2 FYEKMQ (reference sequence). The CDR3 is 14 residues long. The J segment lost 6 bases and the V segment lost 5 bases, leaving 5 bases of the junction unmatched.

This clonotype was recorded many times. Here the CDR3 reads CASSPGSSPRLGTQHF. CDR3 nucleotides: TGTGCCAGCTCACCCGGCAGTAGCCCAAGGTTAGGGACCCAGCATTTT. The chain has TRBV18 and TRBJ1-5; the D is unclear. The length of the CDR3 is 16 residues. The ends were cut back, 3 bases at V and 11 bases at J, with 23 bases in the middle. Germline V gene sequence: CDR1 KGHSH, CDR2 LQKENI.

This clonotype was recorded at least ten times. The gene calls are TRBV11-2 and TRBJ2-1, with a tentative D call TRBD2 (7 bases). The CDR3 covers 19 residues. CDR1 and CDR2 from the germline V gene are SGHAT and FQNNGV. Trimming removed 2 bases at V and 0 bases at J, with 20 bases between. DNA for the CDR3: TGTGCCAGCAGCTTAAGTACGGTGGGAGGGGGGAACTCCTACAATGAGCAGTTCTTC. This gives the protein CASSLSTVGGGNSYNEQFF.

In its sample, this clonotype was seen a few times. The CDR3 spells CASSPRGSRSNTEAFF. The CDR3 DNA follows: TGTGCCAGCAGTCCCCGAGGTTCACGCTCTAACACTGAAGCTTTCTTT. V and J are TRBV12-3 or TRBV12-4 and TRBJ1-1; D ambiguous. Trimming shortened V by 5 bases and J by 2 bases, and 18 bases separated the two germline ends. The length of the CDR3 is 16 residues.

The chain recombines TRBV5-4 with TRBJ2-2, with D possibly being TRBD2 (5 bases). From germline, CDR1 is SGHNT and CDR2 YYREEE (reference sequence). The CDR3 extends over 16 amino acids. Trimming removed 0 bases at V and 1 base at J, with 10 bases between. CDR3 coding DNA: TGTGCCAGCAGCTTGGAAAAGGGAGTGAACACCGGGGAGCTGTTTTTT. Translating gives CASSLEKGVNTGELFF.

This clonotype has just a few counts. With a much larger clone just one base away, this may be a read error. The gene calls are TRBV6-2 or TRBV6-3 and TRBJ2-1, with 7 bases aligning to TRBD1. J lost 6 bases, V lost 6 bases, and 2 bases had no gene match. The CDR3 is made up of 12 amino acids. Germline V gene sequence: CDR1 MNHEY, CDR2 SVGEGT. As DNA, the CDR3 is TGTGCCAGCAGCGGGGACAGCAATGAGCAGTTCTTC. Translated: CASSGDSNEQFF.

This chain links TRBV4-2 with TRBJ1-2; TRBD1 is a possible D gene (5 bases). The germline V and J ends were trimmed by 6 bases and 4 bases, with 18 bases remaining between them. The CDR3 contains 15 residues. The V gene's germline CDR1 is LGHNA and CDR2 YNFKEQ. This chain's CDR3 is CASSTSRGTTYGYTF. The CDR3 DNA sequence: TGTGCCAGCAGTACCTCGAGGGGCACCACCTATGGCTACACCTTC.

V usage is TRBV4-1 and J usage is TRBJ2-3, with TRBD1 matching 7 bases. The CDR3 is 15 residues long. J was trimmed by 6 bases and V by 4 bases; bases with no gene match: 10. Germline V gene lookup returns CDR1 MGHRA and CDR2 YSYEKL. CDR3 region: CASSLGDSAGDTQYF. As DNA, the CDR3 is TGCGCCAGCAGCCTAGGGGACAGCGCTGGGGATACGCAGTATTTT.